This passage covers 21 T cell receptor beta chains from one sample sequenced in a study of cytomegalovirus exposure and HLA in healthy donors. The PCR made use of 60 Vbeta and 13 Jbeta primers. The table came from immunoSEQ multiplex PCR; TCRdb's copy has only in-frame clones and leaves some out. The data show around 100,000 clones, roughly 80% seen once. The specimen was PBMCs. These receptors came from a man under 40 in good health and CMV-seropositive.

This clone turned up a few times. The CDR3 nucleotides are TGTGCCAGCAGCTTAAACTACCACGGGACAGGGGAAAACATTCAGTACTTC. Translated: CASSLNYHGTGENIQYF. The gene calls are TRBV7-3 and TRBJ2-4; 10 nucleotides agree with TRBD1. V dropped 1 base and J dropped 5; count of bases not matched to a gene: 8. The CDR3 sequence is 17 residues long. CDR1 and CDR2 from the germline V gene are SGHTA and FQGTGA.

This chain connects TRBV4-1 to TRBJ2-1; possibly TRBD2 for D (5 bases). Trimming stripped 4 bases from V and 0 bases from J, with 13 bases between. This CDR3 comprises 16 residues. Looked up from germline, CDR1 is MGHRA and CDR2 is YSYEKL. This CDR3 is CASSRTSRVSYNEQFF. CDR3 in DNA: TGCGCCAGCAGCCGTACTAGTCGGGTCTCCTACAATGAGCAGTTCTTC.

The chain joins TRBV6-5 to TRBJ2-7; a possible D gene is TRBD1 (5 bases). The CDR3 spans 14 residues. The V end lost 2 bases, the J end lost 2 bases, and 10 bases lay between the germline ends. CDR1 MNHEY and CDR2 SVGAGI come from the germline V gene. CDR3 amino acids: CASSYGGRAYEQYF. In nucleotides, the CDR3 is TGTGCCAGCAGTTACGGCGGCAGGGCCTACGAGCAGTACTTC.

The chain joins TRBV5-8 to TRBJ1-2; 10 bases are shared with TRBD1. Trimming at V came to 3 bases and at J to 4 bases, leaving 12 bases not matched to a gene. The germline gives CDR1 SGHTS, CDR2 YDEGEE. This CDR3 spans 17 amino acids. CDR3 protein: CASSWMTGQGTFYGYTF. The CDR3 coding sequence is TGTGCCAGCAGCTGGATGACGGGACAGGGGACCTTCTATGGCTACACCTTC.

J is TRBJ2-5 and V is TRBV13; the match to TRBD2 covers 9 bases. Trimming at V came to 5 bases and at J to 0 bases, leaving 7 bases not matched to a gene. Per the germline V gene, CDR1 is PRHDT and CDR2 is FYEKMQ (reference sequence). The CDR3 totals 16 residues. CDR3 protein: CASSPEIAGDQETQYF. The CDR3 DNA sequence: TGTGCCAGCAGCCCAGAGATAGCGGGGGACCAAGAGACCCAGTACTTC.

Written as DNA, the CDR3 is TGTGCCAGCAGCTTCCTGACAGGGGTCATTTATAATTCACCCCTCCACTTT. Translated: CASSFLTGVIYNSPLHF. The V and J genes are TRBV5-5 and TRBJ1-6; 8 bases match TRBD1. CDR1 is SGHKS and CDR2 is YYEKEE in the germline V gene (reference sequence). J lost 4 bases, V lost 2 bases, and 8 bases had no gene match. This CDR3 is 17 amino acids long.

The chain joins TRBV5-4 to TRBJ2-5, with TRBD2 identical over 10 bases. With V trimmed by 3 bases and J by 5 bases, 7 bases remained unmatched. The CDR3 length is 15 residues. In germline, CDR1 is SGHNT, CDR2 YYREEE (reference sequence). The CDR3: CASSSVAGGPETQYF. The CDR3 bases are TGTGCCAGCAGCTCAGTAGCGGGAGGCCCGGAGACCCAGTACTTC. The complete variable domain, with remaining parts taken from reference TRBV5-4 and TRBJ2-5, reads ETGVTQSPTHLIKTRGQQVTLRCSSQSGHNTVSWYQQALGQGPQFIFQYYREEENGRGNFPPRFSGLQFPNYSSELNVNALELDDSALYLCASSSVAGGPETQYFGPGTRLLVL.

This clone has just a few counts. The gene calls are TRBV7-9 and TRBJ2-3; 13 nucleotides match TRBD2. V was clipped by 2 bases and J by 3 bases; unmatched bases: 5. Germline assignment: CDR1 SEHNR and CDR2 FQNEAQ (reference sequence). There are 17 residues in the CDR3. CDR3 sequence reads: CASSLRLAGGGTDTQYF. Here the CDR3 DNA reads TGTGCCAGCAGCTTAAGACTAGCGGGAGGTGGAACAGATACGCAGTATTTT.

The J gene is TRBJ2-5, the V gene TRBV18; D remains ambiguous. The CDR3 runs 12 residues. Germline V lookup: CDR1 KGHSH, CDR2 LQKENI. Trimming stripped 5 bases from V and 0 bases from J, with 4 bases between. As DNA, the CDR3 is TGTGCCAGCTCAGCGTACCAAGAGACCCAGTACTTC. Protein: CASSAYQETQYF.

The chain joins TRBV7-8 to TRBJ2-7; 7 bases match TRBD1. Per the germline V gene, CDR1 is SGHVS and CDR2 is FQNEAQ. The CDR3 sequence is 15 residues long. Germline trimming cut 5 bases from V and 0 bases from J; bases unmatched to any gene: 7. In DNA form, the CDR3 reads TGTGCCAGCAGCCACCGACAGGGAGCCTCCTACGAGCAGTACGTC. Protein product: CASSHRQGASYEQYV.

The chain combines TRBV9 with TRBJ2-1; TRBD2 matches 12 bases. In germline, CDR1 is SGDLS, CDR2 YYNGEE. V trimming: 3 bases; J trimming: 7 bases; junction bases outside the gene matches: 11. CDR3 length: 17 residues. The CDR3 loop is CASSATSGGTGGNEQFF. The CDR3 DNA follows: TGTGCCAGCAGCGCAACTAGCGGGGGGACGGGGGGGAATGAGCAGTTCTTC.

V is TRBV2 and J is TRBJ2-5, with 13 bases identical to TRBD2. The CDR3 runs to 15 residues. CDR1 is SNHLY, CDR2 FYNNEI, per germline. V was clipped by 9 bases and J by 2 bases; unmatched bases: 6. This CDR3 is CASVTSGGNQETQYF. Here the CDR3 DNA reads TGTGCCAGTGTGACTAGCGGGGGGAATCAAGAGACCCAGTACTTC.

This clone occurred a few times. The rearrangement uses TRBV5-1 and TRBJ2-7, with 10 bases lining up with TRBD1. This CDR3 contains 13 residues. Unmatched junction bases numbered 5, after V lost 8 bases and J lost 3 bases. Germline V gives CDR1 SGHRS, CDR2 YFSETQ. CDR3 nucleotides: TGCGCCAGTCGGACAGGGGGTGGCTACGAGCAGTACTTC. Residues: CASRTGGGYEQYF.

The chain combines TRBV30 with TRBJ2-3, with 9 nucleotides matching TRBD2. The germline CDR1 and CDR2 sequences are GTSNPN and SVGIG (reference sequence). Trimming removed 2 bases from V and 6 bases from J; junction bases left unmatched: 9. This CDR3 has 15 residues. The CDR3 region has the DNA TGTGCCTGGAGTATTACCGGGACTAGCTTGGATACGCAGTATTTT. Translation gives CAWSITGTSLDTQYF.

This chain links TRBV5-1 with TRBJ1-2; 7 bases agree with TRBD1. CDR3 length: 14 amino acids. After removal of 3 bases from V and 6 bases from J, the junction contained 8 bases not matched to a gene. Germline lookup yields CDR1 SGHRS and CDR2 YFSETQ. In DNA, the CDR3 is TGCGCCAGCAGCTACCGACAGGGCAGGGATGGCTACACCTTC. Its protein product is CASSYRQGRDGYTF.

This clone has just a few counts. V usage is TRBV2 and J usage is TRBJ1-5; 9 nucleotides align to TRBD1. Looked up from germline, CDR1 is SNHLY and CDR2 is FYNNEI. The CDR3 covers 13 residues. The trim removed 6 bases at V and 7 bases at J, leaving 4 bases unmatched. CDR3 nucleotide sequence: TGTGCCAGCAGGGGGGACAGGGCACAGCCCCAGCATTTT. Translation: CASRGDRAQPQHF.

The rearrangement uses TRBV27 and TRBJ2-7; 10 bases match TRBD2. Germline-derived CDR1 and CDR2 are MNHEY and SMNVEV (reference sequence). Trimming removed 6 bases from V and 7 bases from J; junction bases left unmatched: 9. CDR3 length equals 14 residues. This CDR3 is CASSLGGLAWEQYF. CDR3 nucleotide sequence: TGTGCCAGCAGCTTAGGGGGACTAGCGTGGGAGCAGTACTTC.

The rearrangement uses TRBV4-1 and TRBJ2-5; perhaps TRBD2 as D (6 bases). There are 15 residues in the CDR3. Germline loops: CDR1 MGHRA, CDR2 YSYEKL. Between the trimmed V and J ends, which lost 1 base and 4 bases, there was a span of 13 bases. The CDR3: CASSQGAGRGETQYF. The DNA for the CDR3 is TGCGCCAGCAGCCAAGGGGCAGGGCGGGGAGAGACCCAGTACTTC.

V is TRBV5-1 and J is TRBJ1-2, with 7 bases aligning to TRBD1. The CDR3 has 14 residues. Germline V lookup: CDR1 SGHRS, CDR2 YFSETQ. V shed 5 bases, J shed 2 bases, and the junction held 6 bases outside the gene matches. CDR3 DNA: TGCGCCAGCAGGGAAGGGACAGCCAACTATGGCTACACCTTC. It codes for CASREGTANYGYTF.

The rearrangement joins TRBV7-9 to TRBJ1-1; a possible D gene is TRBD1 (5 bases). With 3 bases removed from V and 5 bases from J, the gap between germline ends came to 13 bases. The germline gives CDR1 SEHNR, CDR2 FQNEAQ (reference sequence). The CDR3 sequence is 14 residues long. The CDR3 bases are TGTGCCAGCAGCTTCCAGGGAAGTATTACTGAAGCTTTCTTT. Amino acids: CASSFQGSITEAFF.

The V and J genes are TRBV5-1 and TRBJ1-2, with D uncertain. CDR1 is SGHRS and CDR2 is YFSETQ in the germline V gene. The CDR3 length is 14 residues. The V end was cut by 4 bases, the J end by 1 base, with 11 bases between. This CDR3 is CASSGGEGNYGYTF. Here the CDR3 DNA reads TGCGCCAGCAGCGGCGGGGAGGGTAACTATGGCTACACCTTC.